A selection of T cell receptor beta chains follows, all from one sample in a study of cytomegalovirus exposure and HLA in healthy donors. This table comes from immunoSEQ multiplex PCR, and its TCRdb copy is limited to in-frame clones, with some not included. In the table there are some 270,000 clones, 80% to 95% of which are singletons. The sequenced sample consisted of PBMCs. These receptors came from a girl aged 2 to 9 in good health and CMV-seronegative. Both conserved end residues are part of each CDR3. Fields, in order: clone size, V gene, J gene, D gene, CDR3 protein, CDR3 DNA. A D gene is named only where the DNA matches it firmly. Only some rows state a clone size, as once, few, many or a class for expanded clones.

-	TRBV6-6	TRBJ2-2	TRBD2	CASTAGGSAGELFF	TGTGCCAGCACGGCGGGAGGTTCGGCCGGGGAGCTGTTTTTT
-	TRBV5-1	TRBJ2-1	TRBD2	CASSLGTSGGANEQFF	TGCGCCAGCAGCCTGGGGACTAGCGGGGGGGCAAATGAGCAGTTCTTC
-	TRBV5-4	TRBJ1-2	-	CASSLESVTNYGYTF	TGTGCCAGCAGCTTGGAGAGCGTTACTAACTATGGCTACACCTTC
-	TRBV7-8	TRBJ2-7	-	CASSPRDSTYEQYF	TGTGCCAGCAGCCCCAGGGACTCAACCTACGAGCAGTACTTC
-	TRBV5-1	TRBJ2-7	-	CASSLALSYEQYF	TGCGCCAGCAGCTTGGCCCTTTCCTACGAGCAGTACTTC
-	TRBV5-6	TRBJ2-7	TRBD2	CASSADLAGEYEQYF	TGTGCCAGCAGCGCGGACCTAGCGGGAGAATACGAGCAGTACTTC
-	TRBV19	TRBJ2-1	-	CATSLLVGGNEQFF	TGTGCCACCTCACTTCTTGTCGGCGGGAATGAGCAGTTCTTC
-	TRBV5-6	TRBJ1-4	TRBD1	CASSLDVAGTGGEKLFF	TGTGCCAGCAGCTTGGATGTAGCCGGGACAGGGGGAGAAAAACTGTTTTTT
-	TRBV5-4	TRBJ2-1	TRBD2	CASSLGGAGGSNEQFF	TGTGCCAGCAGCTTGGGAGGAGCGGGAGGCTCCAATGAGCAGTTCTTC
-	TRBV28	TRBJ1-5	TRBD1	CASSLLIGQGGQPQHF	TGTGCCAGCAGTTTATTAATAGGACAGGGAGGTCAGCCCCAGCATTTT
-	TRBV10-3	TRBJ2-7	TRBD1	CAISGQGTSLYEQYF	TGTGCCATCAGTGGACAGGGGACGTCCCTCTACGAGCAGTACTTC
-	TRBV2	TRBJ1-2	-	CASAETGSNYGYTF	TGTGCCAGCGCCGAGACGGGTTCTAACTATGGCTACACCTTC
-	TRBV19	TRBJ1-1	-	CASSILSVNTEAFF	TGTGCCAGTAGTATCCTGTCGGTGAACACTGAAGCTTTCTTT
-	TRBV5-1	TRBJ2-7	TRBD2	CASRYTSGIPEQYF	TGCGCCAGCAGATATACTAGCGGGATCCCCGAGCAGTACTTC
-	TRBV27	TRBJ2-7	-	CASSLLWGATPYEQYF	TGTGCCAGCAGTTTGTTATGGGGAGCGACTCCCTACGAGCAGTACTTC
few	TRBV2	TRBJ1-1	-	CASREGGRMNTEAFF	TGTGCCAGCAGGGAGGGTGGACGGATGAACACTGAAGCTTTCTTT
-	TRBV28	TRBJ2-3	TRBD2	CAGGHPGLAGTDTQYF	TGTGCCGGGGGCCACCCGGGACTAGCGGGGACAGATACGCAGTATTTT
-	TRBV10-2	TRBJ2-3	TRBD2	CASRSTSPATDTQYF	TGCGCCAGCAGGTCGACTAGCCCAGCCACAGATACGCAGTATTTT
-	TRBV7-2	TRBJ2-7	-	CASSFYSGYEQYF	TGTGCCAGCAGCTTTTATAGCGGATACGAGCAGTACTTC
-	TRBV2	TRBJ2-3	TRBD2	CASSETLLLAGAGDTQYF	TGTGCCAGCAGTGAAACACTTTTACTAGCGGGGGCGGGAGATACGCAGTATTTT
-	TRBV29-1	TRBJ1-1	-	CSVASVREINTEAFF	TGCAGCGTTGCTAGTGTCAGGGAAATCAACACTGAAGCTTTCTTT
-	TRBV7-9	TRBJ1-4	-	CSWLGGHPPNEKLFF	TGTTCCTGGTTGGGAGGACATCCCCCTAATGAAAAACTGTTTTTT
-	TRBV27	TRBJ1-5	-	CASSLQGRGNQPQHF	TGTGCCAGCAGCTTACAGGGTAGAGGCAATCAGCCCCAGCATTTT
-	TRBV28	TRBJ2-7	TRBD1	CASRAGGSSYEQYF	TGTGCCAGCAGGGCAGGGGGTAGCTCCTACGAGCAGTACTTC
-	TRBV10-2	TRBJ1-3	-	CASSNQGSFSGNTIYF	TGCGCCAGCAGTAACCAGGGCTCCTTCTCTGGAAACACCATATATTTT
-	TRBV9	TRBJ2-2	TRBD2	CASNNGGGTGELFF	TGTGCCAGCAACAACGGGGGGGGCACCGGGGAGCTGTTTTTT
-	TRBV7-8	TRBJ2-2	-	CASSLARSNTGELFF	TGTGCCAGCAGCTTAGCGCGGTCGAACACCGGGGAGCTGTTTTTT
-	TRBV4-1	TRBJ2-3	TRBD2	CASSQGSVRGGPPTDTQYF	TGCGCCAGCAGCCAAGGTTCAGTGCGGGGGGGTCCCCCCACAGATACGCAGTATTTT
few	TRBV7-9	TRBJ2-7	TRBD1	CASSLGQATGKSSSYEQYF	TGTGCCAGCAGCTTGGGTCAAGCGACAGGGAAATCAAGCTCCTACGAGCAGTACTTC
-	TRBV5-4	TRBJ2-1	TRBD2	CASSLTGTSGSNEQFF	TGTGCCAGCAGCCTTACAGGGACTAGCGGGAGTAATGAGCAGTTCTTC
-	TRBV7-8	TRBJ2-1	TRBD2	CASSLAPASGRVDEQFF	TGTGCCAGCAGCTTAGCGCCGGCTAGCGGGAGGGTCGATGAGCAGTTCTTC
once	TRBV5-4	TRBJ2-2	-	CASTLWGVNTGELFF	TGTGCCAGCACCCTTTGGGGCGTAAACACCGGGGAGCTGTTTTTT
-	TRBV21-1	TRBJ2-1	-	CASRITSGSPSYNEQFF	TGTGCCAGCAGGATCACTAGCGGGAGCCCCTCCTACAATGAGCAGTTCTTC
-	TRBV4-2	TRBJ2-5	-	CASSRGRAGRQETQYF	TGTGCCAGCAGCCGAGGGCGGGCGGGACGCCAAGAGACCCAGTACTTC
-	TRBV11-2	TRBJ2-3	TRBD1	CASRLQGSTDTQYF	TGTGCCAGCAGATTACAGGGGAGCACAGATACGCAGTATTTT
once	TRBV7-9	TRBJ1-1	-	CASSLGPPEAFF	TGTGCCAGCAGCTTAGGGCCACCTGAAGCTTTCTTT
-	TRBV7-9	TRBJ2-7	TRBD1	CASSLVTGGYEQYF	TGTGCCAGCAGCTTAGTGACAGGGGGCTACGAGCAGTACTTC
-	TRBV2	TRBJ1-4	-	CARLEQAGKLFF	TGTGCCCGCCTGGAACAGGCAGGAAAACTGTTTTTT
-	TRBV12-5	TRBJ1-2	TRBD1	CASGMGQTRSGYTF	TGTGCTAGTGGGATGGGACAGACTCGGAGTGGCTACACCTTC
-	TRBV5-1	TRBJ1-5	TRBD1	CASSEWGQNQPQHF	TGCGCCAGCAGCGAATGGGGACAGAATCAGCCCCAGCATTTT
-	TRBV27	TRBJ2-5	TRBD2	CASSFRGGGIRTQYF	TGTGCCAGCAGTTTCCGCGGGGGGGGGATAAGGACCCAGTACTTC
-	TRBV6-5	TRBJ1-6	TRBD1	CASRPDRANSPLHF	TGTGCCAGCAGGCCCGACAGGGCTAATTCACCCCTCCACTTT
-	TRBV11-2	TRBJ2-1	-	CASSRPGYNEQFF	TGTGCCAGCAGCCGTCCGGGCTACAATGAGCAGTTCTTC
once	TRBV5-1	TRBJ1-1	-	CASSPRPGDTEAFF	TGCGCCAGCAGTCCGCGGCCGGGAGACACTGAAGCTTTCTTT
-	TRBV11-2	TRBJ2-5	TRBD2	CASSLRTSGGVGETQYF	TGTGCCAGCAGCTTAAGGACTAGCGGGGGGGTAGGGGAGACCCAGTACTTC